The text below deals with one T cell receptor beta chain. Its antigen is undetermined. Samples had at least 7 million PBMCs isolated from them. The V gene's germline CDR1 is DFQATT and CDR2 SNEGSKA (reference sequence). This CDR3 region has 14 residues. V shed 6 bases, J shed 3 bases, and the junction held 10 bases outside the gene matches. A J-beta primer mix and a sample-barcoded 5' primer were used in a second PCR of roughly 6 to 11 cycles. One entry per CDR3 protein results from TCRdb running MiXCR on the 5' RACE reads. Counted here are 650,000 to 900,000 distinct CDR3 sequences, 62% occurring once; the ten biggest clones make up 25% to 35%. The data belong to a study of blood T cells in healthy people across ages. Study conclusions and caveats: Long-lived and aged donors differed, with more naive CD4+ cells and higher diversity in the long-lived. Researchers report that TCR beta diversity correlated strongly with naive T cell percentage.

The sequence was obtained from a man aged 25 to 40 in good health. The chain has TRBV20-1 and TRBJ2-5, with 7 bases aligning to TRBD2. Sequenced sample: blood. The CDR3 is CSARPASGEETQYF. The CDR3 nucleotides are TGCAGTGCCAGGCCGGCTAGCGGAGAAGAGACCCAGTACTTC.